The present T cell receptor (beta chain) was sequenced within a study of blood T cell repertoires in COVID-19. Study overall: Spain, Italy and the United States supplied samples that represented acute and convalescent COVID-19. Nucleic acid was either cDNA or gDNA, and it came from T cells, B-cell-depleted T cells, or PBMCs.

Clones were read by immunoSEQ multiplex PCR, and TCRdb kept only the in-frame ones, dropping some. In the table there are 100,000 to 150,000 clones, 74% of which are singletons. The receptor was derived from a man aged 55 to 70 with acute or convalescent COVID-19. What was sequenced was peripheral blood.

The CDR3 loop is CATSRDTTGELFF. CDR3 bases: TGTGCCACCTCCCGGGACACCACCGGGGAGCTGTTTTTT. The V call is TRBV24-1, the J call TRBJ2-2; TRBD1 might be the D (6 bases). Per germline, CDR1 KGHDR and CDR2 SFDVKD. The CDR3 spans 13 residues. V was pared by 9 bases and J by 4 bases, with 11 bases between.